The T cell receptor beta chain described here comes from a study of a mutant IDH1 vaccine in newly diagnosed glioma. Study in general: Among treated patients, around 62% were male and approximately 40% female, and mean age was approximately 43 years. Former treatment meant radiotherapy, temozolomide, or both; the majority had gotten both.

About this clone: The target antigen is unknown.

The time point was: week 35, safety follow-up. A single vaccine dose contained 300 ug of mutant IDH1 20-mer peptide, and topical imiquimod was used with it. Patients received eight vaccinations in weeks 1, 3, 5, 7, 11, 15, 19, 23. Donors had new IDH1-mutant astrocytomas of WHO grade 3 or 4 (ATRX-lost). Using immunoSEQ multiplex PCR, the repertoire was profiled, and TCRdb retains in-frame clones only, with some absent. The table lists roughly 32,000 clones, 60% to 80% of them singletons, with roughly 10% in the top ten. In germline, CDR1 is GTSNPN, CDR2 SVGIG (reference sequence). V was shortened by 2 bases and J by 6 bases, with 26 bases between the two germline ends. The CDR3 has 17 residues.

The sequence derives from a woman aged 25 to 39 with glioma. Some clones in this sample may be carry-over from other donors' samples. Sequences were derived from PBMCs, sampled from a glioma patient whose treatment included an IDH1 peptide vaccine. The chain carries TRBV30 and TRBJ2-7; no clear D. In DNA, the CDR3 is TGTGCCTGGAGTCGTGGACCCCTACAACCTCTAGGTAGCGAGCAGTACTTC. This codes for CAWSRGPLQPLGSEQYF.